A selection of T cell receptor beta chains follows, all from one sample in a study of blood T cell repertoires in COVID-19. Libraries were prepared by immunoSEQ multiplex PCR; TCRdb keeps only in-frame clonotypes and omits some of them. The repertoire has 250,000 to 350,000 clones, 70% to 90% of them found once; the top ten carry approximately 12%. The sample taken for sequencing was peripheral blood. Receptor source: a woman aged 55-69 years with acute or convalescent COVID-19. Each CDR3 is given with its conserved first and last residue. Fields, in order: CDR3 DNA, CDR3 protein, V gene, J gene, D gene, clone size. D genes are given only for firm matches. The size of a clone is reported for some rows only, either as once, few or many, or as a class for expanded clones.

TGTGCCAGCAGTTACTCGCCGGGTTCGGCTGCAGATACGCAGTATTTT	CASSYSPGSAADTQYF	TRBV6-2/TRBV6-3	TRBJ2-3	-	-
TGTGCCAGCAGTTACCAACCGGGACAGAAGCACAATGAGCAGTTCTTC	CASSYQPGQKHNEQFF	TRBV6-5	TRBJ2-1	TRBD1	few
TGTGCCAGCAGCCCTCAGGGGGGTGGGAGCACCTACGAGCAGTACTTC	CASSPQGGGSTYEQYF	TRBV7-9	TRBJ2-7	-	-
TGTGCCAGCTCCGGCGGAAACACTGAAGCTTTCTTT	CASSGGNTEAFF	TRBV18	TRBJ1-1	-	few
TGTGCCACCAGCATTAGGGGGGGCCGTAATGAAAAACTGTTTTTT	CATSIRGGRNEKLFF	TRBV15	TRBJ1-4	-	few
TGCGCCAGCAGCCAAGATGCCCCCCCAGGGGCAGGGGAACTGTTTTTT	CASSQDAPPGAGELFF	TRBV4-3	TRBJ1-4	-	-
TGCAGCGCCGAAGGGGATGACTATGGCTACACCTTC	CSAEGDDYGYTF	TRBV29-1	TRBJ1-2	-	-
TGTGCCAGCAGCATACGGGACAGGGTTACACATACCGAGCAGTACTTC	CASSIRDRVTHTEQYF	TRBV5-6	TRBJ2-7	TRBD1	-
TGTGCCAGCAGTTTCCAGGGGCGAGACACTGAAGCTTTCTTT	CASSFQGRDTEAFF	TRBV27	TRBJ1-1	-	-
TGCGCCAGCAGCTCCTTTGGGACAGGCGGCTATAATTCACCCCTCCACTTT	CASSSFGTGGYNSPLHF	TRBV5-1	TRBJ1-6	TRBD1	-
TGTGCCAGTCACCCCTTGGACAGGGGGCGCCGGGGCACTGAAGCTTTCTTT	CASHPLDRGRRGTEAFF	TRBV19	TRBJ1-1	TRBD1	-
TGTGCCAGCCGGACAGGGCTTCAGCCCCAGCATTTT	CASRTGLQPQHF	TRBV27	TRBJ1-5	TRBD1	-
TGTGCCAGCAGCCCCAGAGGAGGGGCCGGCACAGATACGCAGTATTTT	CASSPRGGAGTDTQYF	TRBV9	TRBJ2-3	-	-
TGTGCCAGCAGCTTGACGGGAAGCGGCCCCTACAATGAGCAGTTCTTC	CASSLTGSGPYNEQFF	TRBV5-4	TRBJ2-1	-	-
TGTGCCAGCAACCGGAGGATCGGCAATCAGCCCCAGCATTTT	CASNRRIGNQPQHF	TRBV28	TRBJ1-5	-	-
TGTGCCAGCAGCCAAGAATTTCCTCGGGAAGGGACTGAAGCTTTCTTT	CASSQEFPREGTEAFF	TRBV3-1/TRBV3-2	TRBJ1-1	-	-
TGCGCCAGCAGCTCGTCCTCGGAGACCCAGTACTTC	CASSSSSETQYF	TRBV5-1	TRBJ2-5	-	-
TGTGCCAGCAGCAGGACGCGGGGGAACACCGGGGAGCTGTTTTTT	CASSRTRGNTGELFF	TRBV5-6	TRBJ2-2	-	-
TGTGCCAGCAGCTTGGATTGGGGAGGCACTGAAGCTTTCTTT	CASSLDWGGTEAFF	TRBV5-8	TRBJ1-1	-	few
TGTGCCAGCAGTGAAGAGGTAAGGGGGCGAGGTCAGCCCCAGCATTTT	CASSEEVRGRGQPQHF	TRBV6-1	TRBJ1-5	TRBD1	once
TGTGCCAGCAGTTTGGACAGGGTTAAAGTCGGGGAGCTGTTTTTT	CASSLDRVKVGELFF	TRBV5-5	TRBJ2-2	TRBD1	-
TGTGCCAGCTCACTCCTTGGGCCAACCGGGGAGCTGTTTTTT	CASSLLGPTGELFF	TRBV18	TRBJ2-2	-	-
TGCGCCAGCAGCCTAGGGGAGGAATCTGAAGCTTTCTTT	CASSLGEESEAFF	TRBV5-1	TRBJ1-1	-	-
TGTGCCAGCATTAAGGGGCCAATTGGAAAACTGTTTTTT	CASIKGPIGKLFF	TRBV2	TRBJ1-4	-	-
TGTGCCAGCAGCTCAGACAGTTCAACTAATGAAAAACTGTTTTTT	CASSSDSSTNEKLFF	TRBV28	TRBJ1-4	-	once
TGTGCCAGCAGTCCTCGCGACAGCTCTGGAAACACCATATATTTT	CASSPRDSSGNTIYF	TRBV28	TRBJ1-3	-	-
TGTGCCAGCAGCTACAGGGGAAGTTCCGGAAACACCATATATTTT	CASSYRGSSGNTIYF	TRBV13	TRBJ1-3	TRBD1	-
TGTGCCAGCAGGGGGACTAGCGGGGGCCCAGATACGCAGTATTTT	CASRGTSGGPDTQYF	TRBV2	TRBJ2-3	TRBD2	-
TGTGCCAGCGGAACCGGCGGGGTTCCCTACGAGCAGTACTTC	CASGTGGVPYEQYF	TRBV5-5	TRBJ2-7	-	-
TGTGCCAGCAGCCTAACAGGGTTCCAGCCCCAGCATTTT	CASSLTGFQPQHF	TRBV7-8	TRBJ1-5	-	-
TGTGCCAGTAGTATCGGGGGACGGGGGAAGACCCAGTACTTC	CASSIGGRGKTQYF	TRBV19	TRBJ2-5	-	-
TGTGCCAGCAGCCAAGATCTGGGGCTAACTAATGAAAAACTGTTTTTT	CASSQDLGLTNEKLFF	TRBV3-1/TRBV3-2	TRBJ1-4	-	-
TGTGCCAGCAGCGGACAGAATCAGCCCCAGCATTTT	CASSGQNQPQHF	TRBV7-9	TRBJ1-5	-	-
TGTGCCAGCAGTTCCCGCAGAGGGGGCGTTCAGCCCCAGCATTTT	CASSSRRGGVQPQHF	TRBV6-2/TRBV6-3	TRBJ1-5	TRBD1	-
TGTGCCATCAGTGGTGTAGGACAGGGGTATGACTACACCTTC	CAISGVGQGYDYTF	TRBV10-3	TRBJ1-2	TRBD1	-
TGTGCCAGCAGCGAGACACGCGCAACTAATGAAAAACTGTTTTTT	CASSETRATNEKLFF	TRBV7-2	TRBJ1-4	-	-
TGTGCCAGCAGCCAAGGGGGTAAAGGGGGCTACACCTTC	CASSQGGKGGYTF	TRBV12-3/TRBV12-4	TRBJ1-2	-	-